Shown below are 29 T cell receptor beta chains from a single sample sequenced in a study of T cells expressing NK-cell markers. Following a re-call of the 5' RACE reads, TCRdb has one entry per CDR3 protein and lacks DNA. This specimen shows around 470,000 distinct CDR3 sequences; the ten leading clones hold more than 1.4%. Input material: blood T cells: a sorted CD56 or NKG2C T cell subset, CD4+ or CD8+ T cells, or bulk PBMC T cells (not recorded which). Source of these receptors: a woman aged 50 to 60 in good health.

This chain uses TRBV11-2 with TRBJ2-3; TCRdb's D gene call, TRBD2, goes unchecked for lack of DNA. CDR3 size: 15 residues. Germline-derived CDR1 and CDR2 are SGHAT and FQNNGV. The CDR3 loop reads CASSPSGALTDTQYF.

The V call is TRBV20-1, the J call TRBJ2-1; TCRdb designates TRBD2, a call that cannot be tested without DNA. This CDR3 is built from 15 residues. The germline V gene has CDR1 DFQATT and CDR2 SNEGSKA (reference sequence). The CDR3 protein is CSASHPTYAAGEQFF.

This sequence joins TRBV5-1 and TRBJ1-2. This CDR3 has 16 residues. Germline V gene lookup returns CDR1 SGHRS and CDR2 YFSETQ. The CDR3 region is CASSPGGRTINYGYTF.

The V gene is TRBV6-1, the J gene TRBJ1-5. The germline V gene has CDR1 MNHNS and CDR2 SASEGT. The CDR3 runs 14 residues. CDR3 protein: CASSEATVNQPQHF.

V and J are TRBV24-1 and TRBJ1-5; TCRdb proposes TRBD1, but this gene call is untestable without DNA. Germline-derived CDR1 and CDR2 are KGHDR and SFDVKD. CDR3 length: 17 amino acids. The chain's CDR3 is CATSDTRTGANNQPQHF.

The rearrangement links TRBV20-1 to TRBJ1-2; TCRdb indicates TRBD1, and absent DNA this call remains unverified. CDR3 length: 14 amino acids. Germline-derived CDR1 and CDR2 are DFQATT and SNEGSKA (reference sequence). CDR3 protein: CSATDRDTNYGYTF.

The rearrangement uses TRBV20-1 and TRBJ2-1; TCRdb's assignment of TRBD2 cannot be checked, as there is no DNA. CDR3 length equals 15 residues. CDR1 is DFQATT and CDR2 is SNEGSKA in the germline V gene (reference sequence). The CDR3 spells CSASRLAGGYNEQFF.

The rearrangement joins TRBV18 to TRBJ2-7. There are 15 residues in the CDR3. Germline CDR1 KGHSH, CDR2 LQKENI. CDR3 region: CASSPPVGRGYEQYF.

The rearrangement joins TRBV7-8 to TRBJ2-1; the D gene TCRdb calls, TRBD2, cannot be checked with no DNA. The CDR3 sequence is 16 residues long. CDR1 and CDR2 (germline): SGHVS, FQNEAQ. CDR3 region: CASSLTPSGRWDEQFF. The complete variable domain, with remaining parts taken from reference TRBV7-8 and TRBJ2-1, reads GAGVSQSPRYKVAKRGQDVALRCDPISGHVSLFWYQQALGQGPEFLTYFQNEAQLDKSGLPSDRFFAERPEGSVSTLKIQRTQQEDSAVYLCASSLTPSGRWDEQFFGPGTRLTVL.

The chain uses TRBV4-1 and TRBJ2-4; without DNA, the TCRdb call of TRBD1 cannot be checked. The CDR3 loop spans 17 amino acids. CDR1 is MGHRA and CDR2 is YSYEKL in the germline V gene. CDR3 in amino acids: CASSQPARGIAKNIQYF.

The gene calls are TRBV5-1 and TRBJ2-5; TCRdb names TRBD1, which stays unverified in the absence of DNA. The CDR3 has 17 amino acids. Germline lookup yields CDR1 SGHRS and CDR2 YFSETQ. CDR3 amino acids: CASSLGTSDRVQETQYF.

The chain joins TRBV2 to TRBJ2-3; TCRdb reports TRBD1, a call that lacks DNA to check it against. The V gene's germline CDR1 is SNHLY and CDR2 FYNNEI. The CDR3 runs to 15 residues. CDR3 in amino acids: CASSTDRGRTDTQYF.

The rearrangement uses TRBV4-1 and TRBJ2-7; the D gene TCRdb calls, TRBD1, cannot be checked with no DNA. Germline CDR1 MGHRA, CDR2 YSYEKL. This CDR3 is built from 16 residues. CDR3: CASSQDIRDRAYEQYF.

The chain couples TRBV19 to TRBJ1-1. The CDR3 has 14 residues. Germline V gives CDR1 LNHDA, CDR2 SQIVND (reference sequence). CDR3 protein: CASRKLHMNTEAFF.

CDR3 residues: CASLAGSPGELFF. V usage is TRBV6-5 and J usage is TRBJ2-2; TCRdb calls TRBD2, which cannot be checked without DNA. This CDR3 has 13 amino acids. Germline CDR1 reads MNHEY; CDR2 reads SVGAGI.

The V gene is TRBV12-3 or TRBV12-4, the J gene TRBJ2-7; there is no DNA to check the TCRdb D call of TRBD2. CDR3 size: 12 residues. The CDR3 protein is CACGGKGLEQYF.

This chain uses TRBV6-5 with TRBJ2-5; TCRdb's D call of TRBD2 is untestable without DNA. This CDR3 spans 15 amino acids. Per germline, CDR1 MNHEY and CDR2 SVGAGI. The CDR3 protein is CASSDWGLGQETQYF.

The chain uses TRBV9 and TRBJ1-5; TCRdb's D gene call, TRBD1, goes unchecked for lack of DNA. In germline, CDR1 is SGDLS, CDR2 YYNGEE. CDR3 length equals 14 residues. The CDR3 sequence is CASSVSGDWQPQHF.

The chain uses TRBV11-1 and TRBJ2-2. This CDR3 is built from 15 residues. The V gene's germline CDR1 is SGHAT and CDR2 FQDESV (reference sequence). This CDR3 is CASSLAPATNGELFF.

This chain links TRBV30 with TRBJ2-1; without DNA, the TCRdb call of TRBD2 cannot be checked. Germline lookup yields CDR1 GTSNPN and CDR2 SVGIG (reference sequence). There are 13 residues in the CDR3. The CDR3 protein is CAWRRGSGNEQFF.

V and J are TRBV12-3 or TRBV12-4 and TRBJ1-6; absent DNA, TCRdb's TRBD1 call cannot be checked. The CDR3 sequence is 14 residues long. CDR3 sequence reads: CASSPKTGFSPLHF.

The CDR3 loop reads CSAGQAPYNEQFF. The V call is TRBV20-1, the J call TRBJ2-1. Looked up from germline, CDR1 is DFQATT and CDR2 is SNEGSKA (reference sequence). The CDR3 has 13 residues.

The rearrangement joins TRBV20-1 to TRBJ2-3; the D call of TRBD2 rests on TCRdb alone, since no DNA is present to check it. The CDR3 runs 16 residues. Germline V gene data show CDR1 as DFQATT and CDR2 as SNEGSKA (reference sequence). Here the CDR3 reads CSARDLERDLTGTQYF.

The rearrangement links TRBV7-8 to TRBJ1-1; TCRdb calls TRBD1, which cannot be checked without DNA. CDR1 SGHVS and CDR2 FQNEAQ come from the germline V gene. There are 15 residues in the CDR3. The CDR3 loop reads CASSSSGKGATEAFF.

The rearrangement uses TRBV5-1 and TRBJ2-1; TCRdb names TRBD1, which stays unverified in the absence of DNA. CDR3 size: 15 residues. Germline-derived CDR1 and CDR2 are SGHRS and YFSETQ. CDR3: CASSLEGGSYNEQFF.

The chain employs TRBV7-9 and TRBJ1-4; TCRdb indicates TRBD1, and absent DNA this call remains unverified. This CDR3 comprises 14 residues. From germline, CDR1 is SEHNR and CDR2 FQNEAQ (reference sequence). The CDR3 spells CASSFQQGEGKLFF.

The chain combines TRBV14 with TRBJ2-6; TCRdb proposes TRBD1, but this gene call is untestable without DNA. Germline V gene lookup returns CDR1 SGHDN and CDR2 FVKESK. The CDR3 spans 15 residues. The CDR3 reads CASSHTGTGANVLTF.

The V and J genes are TRBV11-2 and TRBJ1-4; the D gene TCRdb calls, TRBD1, cannot be checked with no DNA. The germline CDR1 and CDR2 sequences are SGHAT and FQNNGV. There are 15 residues in the CDR3. The CDR3 sequence: CASRQTGGDNEKLFF.

The rearrangement joins TRBV3-1 to TRBJ2-1; TCRdb's D gene call, TRBD1, goes unchecked for lack of DNA. Germline CDR1 reads LGHDT; CDR2 reads YNNKEL (reference sequence). The CDR3 totals 15 residues. The CDR3 sequence: CASSHQTGFHNEQFF.